These 20 T cell receptor beta chains originate from one sample sequenced in a study of cytotoxic CD8 clonotypes in ibrutinib-treated CLL. Only in-frame clones appear in the TCRdb table, and some are missing; sequencing was by immunoSEQ multiplex PCR. The repertoire holds roughly 50,000 clones, 57% seen once, with under 35% in the top ten. The material sequenced was PBMCs, taken after 24 months of ibrutinib treatment. The receptors derive from a human donor with chronic lymphocytic leukemia.

Comment on this clone: This sample includes further DNA sequences coding for the same CDR3. This rearrangement joins TRBV5-1 to TRBJ2-7; 16 bases line up with TRBD2. J gave up 4 bases and V 4 bases, and 5 bases lay outside the gene matches. CDR1 is SGHRS, CDR2 YFSETQ, per germline. The CDR3 contains 16 residues. DNA for the CDR3: TGCGCCAGCAGCCCGGGACTAGCGGGGGGGCCGTACGAGCAGTACTTC. Its protein product is CASSPGLAGGPYEQYF.

At least ten counts were recorded for this clone. The chain links TRBV27 to TRBJ2-7, with a weak D call TRBD1 (5 bases). Between the trimmed V and J ends, which lost 6 bases and 2 bases, there was a span of 14 bases. Per germline, CDR1 MNHEY and CDR2 SMNVEV (reference sequence). This CDR3 spans 14 amino acids. The CDR3 DNA reads as TGTGCCAGCAGCAGGGAACCTAGAACCTACGAGCAGTACTTC. Translating gives CASSREPRTYEQYF.

This clone was detected a few times. The rearrangement uses TRBV7-9 and TRBJ2-3; a weak D match, TRBD1 (6 bases). Germline V CDR1 and CDR2: SEHNR, FQNEAQ (reference sequence). This CDR3 is built from 14 residues. V was trimmed by 7 bases and J by 0 bases, leaving 11 bases between them. The CDR3 reads CASTQGGSTDTQYF. DNA of the CDR3: TGTGCCAGCACCCAAGGGGGTAGCACAGATACGCAGTATTTT. The whole variable domain, remainder taken from reference TRBV7-9 and TRBJ2-3, is DTGVSQNPRHKITKRGQNVTFRCDPISEHNRLYWYRQTLGQGPEFLTYFQNEAQLEKSRLLSDRFSAERPKGSFSTLEIQRTEQGDSAMYLCASTQGGSTDTQYFGPGTRLTVL.

CDR3 amino acids: CASSAQTSGETQYF. The DNA for the CDR3 is TGTGCCAGCAGTGCACAGACAAGCGGAGAGACCCAGTACTTC. This sequence joins TRBV2 and TRBJ2-5, with D perhaps matching TRBD2 (5 bases). From germline, CDR1 is SNHLY and CDR2 FYNNEI. The ends were cut back, 4 bases at V and 4 bases at J, with 13 bases in the middle. The CDR3 loop spans 14 amino acids.

This clone was counted only a few times. The chain has TRBV25-1 and TRBJ1-6; D is possibly TRBD1 (6 bases). Germline V CDR1 and CDR2: MGHDK, SYGVNS. The CDR3 has 15 amino acids. Trimming removed 1 base from V and 7 bases from J, with 11 bases in between. The CDR3 spells CASSESQGPNSPLHF. The CDR3, as DNA: TGTGCCAGCAGTGAATCCCAGGGGCCCAATTCACCCCTCCACTTT. Filled out from reference TRBV25-1 and TRBJ1-6, the complete variable domain reads EADIYQTPRYLVIGTGKKITLECSQTMGHDKMYWYQQDPGMELHLIHYSYGVNSTEKGDLSSESTVSRIRTEHFPLTLESARPSHTSQYLCASSESQGPNSPLHFGNGTRLTVT.

A few counts support this clone. The chain couples TRBV7-6 to TRBJ2-5, with a possible D match to TRBD1 (5 bases). This CDR3 is built from 16 residues. Germline CDR1 SGHVS, CDR2 FNYEAQ. The V end was cut by 5 bases, the J end by 2 bases, with 18 bases between. This CDR3 is CASSPNPNRQQETQYF. The CDR3 bases are TGTGCCAGCAGCCCAAATCCTAACAGGCAGCAAGAGACCCAGTACTTC.

By share, this clone ranks as medium-sized. The J gene is TRBJ1-2, the V gene TRBV27, with 7 bases matching TRBD1. The V and J ends lost 8 bases and 8 bases, in that order; junction bases with no gene match: 14. Germline V gives CDR1 MNHEY, CDR2 SMNVEV (reference sequence). This CDR3 is 14 amino acids long. CDR3 nucleotide sequence: TGTGCCAGCGGGGGGCTCGACAGGGCTGGCGGCTACACCTTC. Protein sequence: CASGGLDRAGGYTF.

This clone appeared once. At one end the junction does not follow the germline gene, possibly because of a read error. The CDR3 is CASSPTGGSGTNVLTF. The CDR3 bases are TGTGCCAGCAGCCCGACAGGGGGATCTGGGACCAACGTCCTGACTTTC. V gene TRBV5-8 combines with J gene TRBJ2-6; 9 positions agree with TRBD1. The CDR3 runs to 16 residues. Germline lookup yields CDR1 SGHTS and CDR2 YDEGEE.

This clone has a handful of counts. The chain has TRBV11-2 and TRBJ2-1; D is ambiguous. Trimming cost V 5 bases and J 8 bases, with 13 bases left between them. The CDR3 spans 13 residues. Germline V gene lookup returns CDR1 SGHAT and CDR2 FQNNGV. The CDR3 region has the DNA TGTGCCAGCAGCCCTGGGCCCGGCGATGAGCAGTTCTTC. Translating gives CASSPGPGDEQFF.

This clone was detected once. V usage is TRBV2 and J usage is TRBJ1-6; D gene ambiguous. Trimming shortened V by 6 bases and J by 7 bases, and 13 bases separated the two germline ends. This CDR3 has 14 residues. Germline V lookup: CDR1 SNHLY, CDR2 FYNNEI. Written as DNA, the CDR3 is TGTGCCAGCAGCCTTGTCAGATTGAATTCACCCCTCCACTTT. As protein: CASSLVRLNSPLHF.

There are a few counts of this clone. V is TRBV6-1 and J is TRBJ2-7; 11 bases are shared with TRBD2. Unmatched junction bases numbered 5, after V lost 4 bases and J lost 0 bases. The CDR3 is 16 residues long. Germline V gives CDR1 MNHNS, CDR2 SASEGT. Written as DNA, the CDR3 is TGTGCCAGCAGTGGGACCACTAGCGGGGGCTCCTACGAGCAGTACTTC. This translates into CASSGTTSGGSYEQYF.

V is TRBV5-6 and J is TRBJ2-7; D is uncertain. Between the trimmed V and J ends, which lost 0 bases and 2 bases, there was a span of 12 bases. The germline CDR1 and CDR2 sequences are SGHDT and YYEEEE. The CDR3 extends over 15 amino acids. The CDR3 reads CASSLGSEPPYEQYF. The CDR3 DNA reads TGTGCCAGCAGCTTGGGGTCTGAGCCCCCCTACGAGCAGTACTTC. Full variable domain (outside the CDR3, taken from reference TRBV5-6 and TRBJ2-7): DAGVTQSPTHLIKTRGQQVTLRCSPKSGHDTVSWYQQALGQGPQFIFQYYEEEERQRGNFPDRFSGHQFPNYSSELNVNALLLGDSALYLCASSLGSEPPYEQYFGPGTRLTVT.

This clone was recorded once. This chain joins TRBV6-1 and TRBJ1-2, with D hard to call. Germline V gene lookup returns CDR1 MNHNS and CDR2 SASEGT. V lost 8 bases and J lost 7, with 17 bases in between. CDR3 length: 13 residues. The CDR3 here is CASVGGISGGYTF. CDR3 DNA: TGTGCCAGCGTCGGTGGTATTAGTGGTGGCTACACCTTC.

V usage is TRBV6-1 and J usage is TRBJ2-5, with TRBD1 matching 9 bases. V shed 6 bases and J 7 bases; nucleotides not matched to a gene: 12. The V gene's germline CDR1 is MNHNS and CDR2 SASEGT. The CDR3 covers 15 residues. CDR3 loop: CASRRDRAAEGTQYF. In nucleotides, the CDR3 is TGTGCCAGCAGGCGGGACAGGGCTGCGGAAGGGACCCAGTACTTC.

This clone showed up just once. The chain couples TRBV5-1 to TRBJ2-4; D is possibly TRBD1 (5 bases). CDR1 SGHRS and CDR2 YFSETQ come from the germline V gene. V lost 0 bases and J 2 bases, leaving 6 bases between the germline ends. CDR3 size: 14 residues. This CDR3 reads CASSLEGTKNIQYF. The CDR3 DNA reads TGCGCCAGCAGCTTGGAGGGGACCAAAAACATTCAGTACTTC.

The V and J genes are TRBV7-9 and TRBJ2-5; TRBD1 might be the D (6 bases). This CDR3 spans 14 amino acids. V was pared by 5 bases and J by 7 bases, with 17 bases between. Germline CDR1 SEHNR, CDR2 FQNEAQ (reference sequence). The CDR3 is CASSPQAQGRTQYF. In nucleotides, the CDR3 is TGTGCCAGCAGCCCTCAGGCACAGGGTAGGACCCAGTACTTC.

The chain combines TRBV11-3 with TRBJ1-1; TRBD1 is a possible D gene (5 bases). V lost 5 bases, J lost 3 bases, and 19 bases lay in between. This CDR3 has 16 residues. CDR1 and CDR2 from the germline V gene are SGHNT and YENEEA. The CDR3 region is CASSKRTKGEYTEAFF. Written as DNA, the CDR3 is TGTGCCAGCAGCAAACGGACCAAAGGGGAGTACACTGAAGCTTTCTTT.

J is TRBJ1-1 and V is TRBV6-1, with unresolved D. Germline V CDR1 and CDR2: MNHNS, SASEGT. The V end lost 4 bases, the J end lost 2 bases, and 8 bases lay between the germline ends. The CDR3 length is 13 residues. The CDR3 DNA is TGTGCCAGCAGTGTCGAGGCCAACACTGAAGCTTTCTTT. Protein: CASSVEANTEAFF.

The V gene is TRBV4-1, the J gene TRBJ2-3; 11 nucleotides agree with TRBD2. Germline-derived CDR1 and CDR2 are MGHRA and YSYEKL. V lost 11 bases and J lost 6; bases outside the gene matches: 13. There are 15 residues in the CDR3. The CDR3 sequence: CASRDSGGAGDTQYF. The DNA of the CDR3 is TGCGCCTCCAGGGATAGCGGGGGGGCGGGGGATACGCAGTATTTT.

The V gene is TRBV5-4, the J gene TRBJ1-2, with D perhaps TRBD1 (5 bases). V shed 5 bases and J shed 4 bases, with 12 bases lying between them. This CDR3 comprises 13 residues. CDR1 is SGHNT, CDR2 YYREEE, per germline (reference sequence). CDR3 in amino acids: CASRNRTLYGYTF. The CDR3, as DNA: TGTGCCAGCAGAAACAGGACCCTCTATGGCTACACCTTC.